The 21 T cell receptor beta chains given below trace back to one sample, sequenced in a study of shared clonotypes between healthy human individuals. The table came from immunoSEQ multiplex PCR; TCRdb's copy has only in-frame clones and leaves some out. Of roughly 2 million clones listed, approximately 94% are singletons. Naive-designated CD8 cells lacked CD45RO, were positively enriched for CCR7, and omitted terminally differentiated effector memory CD45RA+ cells. Material for sequencing was naive CD8+ T cells sorted from blood. The receptors were gathered from a young man in good health.

Note on this clone: Other DNA sequences from this sample encode an identical CDR3 as well. This sequence joins TRBV5-6 and TRBJ2-7; tentative D call: TRBD2 (6 bases). Trimming cost V 3 bases and J 1 base, with 11 bases left between them. The CDR3 has 14 amino acids. The germline gives CDR1 SGHDT, CDR2 YYEEEE. CDR3: CASSWGGQSYEQYF. The CDR3 DNA reads TGTGCCAGCAGCTGGGGAGGACAATCCTACGAGCAGTACTTC.

This chain links TRBV7-9 with TRBJ2-1, with D hard to call. The CDR3 is 11 amino acids. Germline assignment: CDR1 SEHNR and CDR2 FQNEAQ (reference sequence). Trimming removed 11 bases from V and 0 bases from J, with 5 bases in between. The CDR3 bases are TGTGCCCCCGGCTCCTACAATGAGCAGTTCTTC. Protein product: CAPGSYNEQFF.

The rearrangement joins TRBV7-2 to TRBJ2-1; 9 positions agree with TRBD1. CDR3 length: 15 residues. Germline lookup yields CDR1 SGHTA and CDR2 FQGNSA. The V and J ends lost 6 bases and 2 bases, in that order; junction bases with no gene match: 5. The CDR3 reads CASSWDREPYNEQFF. The CDR3, as DNA: TGTGCCAGCAGTTGGGACAGGGAGCCCTACAATGAGCAGTTCTTC.

The genes are TRBV4-1 and TRBJ1-4; D is perhaps TRBD1 (6 bases). The CDR3 totals 14 residues. V gave up 4 bases and J gave up 2 bases, with 8 bases separating them. The germline V gene encodes CDR1 MGHRA and CDR2 YSYEKL. This CDR3 reads CASSLRGTNEKLFF. The CDR3 bases are TGCGCCAGCAGCCTGAGGGGGACTAATGAAAAACTGTTTTTT.

The V and J genes are TRBV9 and TRBJ2-7; tentatively, D is TRBD2 (6 bases). The germline V gene has CDR1 SGDLS and CDR2 YYNGEE. V shed 2 bases and J shed 3 bases, with 15 bases lying between them. The CDR3 is made up of 15 amino acids. The CDR3 DNA reads as TGTGCCAGCAGCGTGGAGGTGGGGGGTAACTACGAGCAGTACTTC. Amino acid sequence: CASSVEVGGNYEQYF.

V usage is TRBV7-2 and J usage is TRBJ2-7; no definite D call. Germline V gene sequence: CDR1 SGHTA, CDR2 FQGNSA. The ends were cut back, 4 bases at V and 1 base at J, with 8 bases in the middle. This CDR3 is built from 13 residues. CDR3 amino acids: CASSYYQSYEQYF. CDR3 DNA sequence: TGTGCCAGCAGCTACTACCAATCCTACGAGCAGTACTTC.

The count of this clone is one. Written as DNA, the CDR3 is TGTGCCAGCAGCTTTAGCCTCTCTGGAAACACCATATATTTT. It translates to CASSFSLSGNTIYF. This chain connects TRBV5-6 to TRBJ1-3; D remains unclear. CDR3 length equals 14 residues. Germline V gives CDR1 SGHDT, CDR2 YYEEEE. V shed 2 bases and J shed 0 bases, with 6 bases lying between them.

The gene calls are TRBV30 and TRBJ2-7; D is uncertain. CDR1 is GTSNPN, CDR2 SVGIG, per germline (reference sequence). The CDR3 contains 13 residues. Trimming cost V 1 base and J 7 bases, with 14 bases left between them. The CDR3 is CAWSDRAPWEQYF. The CDR3 DNA reads TGTGCCTGGAGTGATAGGGCCCCTTGGGAGCAGTACTTC.

The chain carries TRBV4-1 and TRBJ2-7; D not resolved. Germline V gene sequence: CDR1 MGHRA, CDR2 YSYEKL. Trimming took off 4 bases at V and 2 bases at J, with 9 bases between the two ends. The CDR3 extends over 13 amino acids. The CDR3 DNA reads as TGCGCCAGCAGCCCCCAGACGGCCTACGAGCAGTACTTC. This codes for CASSPQTAYEQYF.

This chain uses TRBV7-2 with TRBJ2-3; D gene unclear. The CDR3 is 16 amino acids. Trimming pared 1 base from V and 2 bases from J, leaving 13 bases between. Germline-derived CDR1 and CDR2 are SGHTA and FQGNSA. This chain's CDR3 is CASSLGSAYPTDTQYF. The CDR3 nucleotides read TGTGCCAGCAGCTTAGGTTCAGCCTACCCCACAGATACGCAGTATTTT.

This clone was observed once. The chain carries TRBV5-1 and TRBJ2-1, with TRBD1 matching 7 bases. V lost 0 bases and J lost 9; bases outside the gene matches: 3. The CDR3 is made up of 13 amino acids. Germline V gene sequence: CDR1 SGHRS, CDR2 YFSETQ. CDR3 DNA: TGCGCCAGCAGCTTGGAAGGGGGCGGTGAGCAGTTCTTC. Residues: CASSLEGGGEQFF.

This clone was seen just once. V and J are TRBV27 and TRBJ1-2; possibly TRBD1 for D (6 bases). This CDR3 is 14 amino acids long. V lost 2 bases, J lost 7 bases, and 14 bases lay in between. Germline CDR1 reads MNHEY; CDR2 reads SMNVEV (reference sequence). The CDR3 sequence: CASSLGGRGGGYTF. CDR3 nucleotides: TGTGCCAGCAGTTTAGGGGGCCGAGGGGGTGGCTACACCTTC.

The V call is TRBV4-1, the J call TRBJ2-3, with TRBD2 matching 12 bases. The CDR3 contains 19 residues. Losses at the gene ends were 8 bases for V and 1 base for J; bases not matched to a gene: 16. CDR1 and CDR2 from the germline V gene are MGHRA and YSYEKL. The CDR3 loop is CASGEQRLAGAPRTDTQYF. The DNA of the CDR3 is TGCGCCAGCGGAGAGCAGAGACTAGCGGGGGCCCCTCGCACAGATACGCAGTATTTT.

This rearrangement joins TRBV19 to TRBJ2-7, with TRBD1 matching over 7 bases. The germline gives CDR1 LNHDA, CDR2 SQIVND (reference sequence). V was clipped by 6 bases and J by 1 base; unmatched bases: 6. The CDR3 loop spans 14 amino acids. The CDR3: CASSIDRESYEQYF. CDR3 nucleotide sequence: TGTGCCAGTAGCATCGACAGGGAGTCCTACGAGCAGTACTTC.

The chain employs TRBV5-1 and TRBJ2-7; unclear D gene. The CDR3 sequence is 15 residues long. Germline assignment: CDR1 SGHRS and CDR2 YFSETQ. V dropped 4 bases and J dropped 1 base, with 15 bases sitting between them. This CDR3 is CASSGGSTLSYEQYF. The CDR3 DNA reads as TGCGCCAGCAGCGGTGGATCGACTCTATCCTACGAGCAGTACTTC.

For the CDR3, the DNA is TGTGCCACCAGCAGAGACGCGTTACCTAATGAAAAACTGTTTTTT. It codes for CATSRDALPNEKLFF. This rearrangement joins TRBV15 to TRBJ1-4, with D hard to call. The V gene lost 0 bases and the J gene lost 3 bases, with 8 bases spanning the gap. The germline gives CDR1 LNHNV, CDR2 YYDKDF (reference sequence). The CDR3 is 15 amino acids.

The V gene is TRBV11-2, the J gene TRBJ1-1; 7 nucleotides agree with TRBD1. V lost 5 bases to trimming and J lost 1 base; unmatched junction nucleotides: 13. CDR3 size: 17 residues. The germline CDR1 and CDR2 sequences are SGHAT and FQNNGV. The DNA of the CDR3 is TGTGCCAGCAGCCCAAGGGCGTCAGGGGGAAGGAACACTGAAGCTTTCTTT. Protein product: CASSPRASGGRNTEAFF. Filled out from reference TRBV11-2 and TRBJ1-1, the complete variable domain reads EAGVAQSPRYKIIEKRQSVAFWCNPISGHATLYWYQQILGQGPKLLIQFQNNGVVDDSQLPKDRFSAERLKGVDSTLKIQPAKLEDSAVYLCASSPRASGGRNTEAFFGQGTRLTVV.

The chain is built from TRBV13 and TRBJ1-1, with D unresolved. The CDR3 runs 13 residues. Trimming took 5 bases from V and 4 from J, leaving 11 bases between them. CDR1 is PRHDT and CDR2 is FYEKMQ in the germline V gene (reference sequence). The CDR3 region is CASSPNPATEAFF. CDR3 nucleotides: TGTGCCAGCAGCCCTAACCCTGCCACTGAAGCTTTCTTT.

The chain joins TRBV11-2 to TRBJ2-7, with unresolved D. The CDR3 loop spans 11 amino acids. V lost 5 bases to trimming and J lost 2 bases, with 4 bases between them. Germline CDR1 SGHAT, CDR2 FQNNGV. The CDR3 DNA follows: TGTGCCAGCAGCGATCCCTACGAGCAGTACTTC. Amino acids: CASSDPYEQYF.

Comment on this clone: The same CDR3 also results from other DNA sequences found in this sample. The V call is TRBV7-9, the J call TRBJ2-7; TRBD1 agrees at 8 bases. With V trimmed by 4 bases and J by 5 bases, 7 bases remained unmatched. Germline CDR1 reads SEHNR; CDR2 reads FQNEAQ (reference sequence). The CDR3 runs to 14 residues. CDR3 sequence: CASSSGTGFDEQYF. The CDR3, as DNA: TGTGCCAGCAGCTCAGGGACAGGTTTTGACGAGCAGTACTTC. Looking up the rest from reference TRBV7-9 and TRBJ2-7 gives the full variable domain: DTGVSQNPRHKITKRGQNVTFRCDPISEHNRLYWYRQTLGQGPEFLTYFQNEAQLEKSRLLSDRFSAERPKGSFSTLEIQRTEQGDSAMYLCASSSGTGFDEQYFGPGTRLTVT.

This clone was recorded only once. The chain employs TRBV5-8 and TRBJ1-1; D is unresolved. The length of the CDR3 is 14 residues. V lost 4 bases and J 5 bases, leaving 15 bases between the germline ends. Germline CDR1 is SGHTS and CDR2 is YDEGEE. In nucleotides, the CDR3 is TGTGCCAGCAGCCCCACGGCCCGGGGAACTGAAGCTTTCTTT. Translating it yields CASSPTARGTEAFF.